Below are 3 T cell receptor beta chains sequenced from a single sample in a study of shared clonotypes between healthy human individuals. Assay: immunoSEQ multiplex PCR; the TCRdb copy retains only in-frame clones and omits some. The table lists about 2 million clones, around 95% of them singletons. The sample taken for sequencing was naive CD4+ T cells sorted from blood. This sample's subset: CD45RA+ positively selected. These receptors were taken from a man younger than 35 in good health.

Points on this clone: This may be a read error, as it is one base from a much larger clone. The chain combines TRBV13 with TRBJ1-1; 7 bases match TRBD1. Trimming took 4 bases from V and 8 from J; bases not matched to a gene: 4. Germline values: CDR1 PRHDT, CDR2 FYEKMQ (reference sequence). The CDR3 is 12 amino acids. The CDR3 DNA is TGTGCCAGCAGCTCCCGGACAGGCGAAGCTTTCTTT. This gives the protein CASSSRTGEAFF.

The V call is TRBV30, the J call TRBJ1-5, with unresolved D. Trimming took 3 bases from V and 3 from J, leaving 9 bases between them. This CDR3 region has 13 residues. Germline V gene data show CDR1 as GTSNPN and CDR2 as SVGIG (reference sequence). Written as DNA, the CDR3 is TGTGCCTGGAGCGGCAGCAACAATCAGCCCCAGCATTTT. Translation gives CAWSGSNNQPQHF.

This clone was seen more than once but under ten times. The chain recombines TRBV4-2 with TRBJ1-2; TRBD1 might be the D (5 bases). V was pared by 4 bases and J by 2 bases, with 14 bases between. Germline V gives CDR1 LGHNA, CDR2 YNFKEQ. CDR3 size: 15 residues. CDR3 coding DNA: TGTGCCAGCAGCCCAGATGCAGGGTGGAACTATGGCTACACCTTC. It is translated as CASSPDAGWNYGYTF.